The rows below give T cell receptor beta chains drawn from one sample of a study of blood T cell repertoires in COVID-19. Sequenced by immunoSEQ multiplex PCR; TCRdb stores in-frame clones only, minus some. The table includes 200,000 to 250,000 clones, 84% detected once. The sample consisted of peripheral blood. These receptors were collected from an elderly woman with active or convalescent COVID-19. CDR3s include the opening cysteine and the closing phenylalanine or tryptophan. Fields, in order: J gene, V gene, clone size, D gene, CDR3 protein, CDR3 DNA. D genes are given only for firm matches. Only part of the rows carry a size: once, few, many, or a class if the clone is expanded.

j_call: TRBJ1-5; v_call: TRBV28; clone_size: NA; d_call: TRBD1; cdr3_aa: CASSSFVRTGGNQPQHF; cdr3_nt: TGTGCCAGCAGTTCCTTCGTCCGGACAGGGGGCAATCAGCCCCAGCATTTT
j_call: TRBJ1-6; v_call: TRBV5-1; clone_size: NA; d_call: NA; cdr3_aa: CASSLKGPIGGGSPLHF; cdr3_nt: TGCGCCAGCAGCTTAAAAGGACCTATCGGGGGAGGTTCACCCCTCCACTTT
j_call: TRBJ2-7; v_call: TRBV19; clone_size: few; d_call: NA; cdr3_aa: CASSIRQTYEQYF; cdr3_nt: TGTGCCAGTAGCATCAGACAGACCTACGAGCAGTACTTC
j_call: TRBJ1-6; v_call: TRBV7-2; clone_size: few; d_call: NA; cdr3_aa: CASSAHRQVNSPLHF; cdr3_nt: TGTGCCAGCAGCGCCCACCGACAGGTTAATTCACCCCTCCACTTT
j_call: TRBJ2-6; v_call: TRBV2; clone_size: NA; d_call: NA; cdr3_aa: CASSHGGSGGANVLTF; cdr3_nt: TGTGCCAGCAGCCACGGGGGAAGCGGCGGGGCCAACGTCCTGACTTTC
j_call: TRBJ2-7; v_call: TRBV7-2; clone_size: NA; d_call: TRBD2; cdr3_aa: CASSGSGLAGGGRNYEQYF; cdr3_nt: TGTGCCAGCAGCGGATCGGGACTAGCGGGAGGGGGGCGGAACTACGAGCAGTACTTC
j_call: TRBJ2-7; v_call: TRBV10-3; clone_size: NA; d_call: NA; cdr3_aa: CATCTVGSYEQYF; cdr3_nt: TGTGCCACATGTACGGTCGGGAGCTACGAGCAGTACTTC
j_call: TRBJ1-2; v_call: TRBV27; clone_size: NA; d_call: NA; cdr3_aa: CASRIPAGVNYGYTF; cdr3_nt: TGTGCCAGCAGGATACCGGCAGGCGTAAACTATGGCTACACCTTC
j_call: TRBJ1-1; v_call: TRBV4-2; clone_size: NA; d_call: NA; cdr3_aa: CASSQSVWRENTEAFF; cdr3_nt: TGTGCCAGCAGCCAAAGTGTTTGGAGGGAGAACACTGAAGCTTTCTTT
j_call: TRBJ2-1; v_call: TRBV7-2; clone_size: NA; d_call: TRBD2; cdr3_aa: CASSLSRRSGGLQAGQFF; cdr3_nt: TGTGCCAGCAGCTTATCCAGGAGGAGCGGGGGACTCCAAGCAGGGCAGTTCTTC
j_call: TRBJ2-2; v_call: TRBV5-6; clone_size: NA; d_call: NA; cdr3_aa: CASSLGTYTGELFF; cdr3_nt: TGTGCCAGCAGCTTGGGGACTTACACCGGGGAGCTGTTTTTT
j_call: TRBJ1-1; v_call: TRBV11-3; clone_size: NA; d_call: TRBD1; cdr3_aa: CASSLGNRGTEAFF; cdr3_nt: TGTGCCAGCAGCTTAGGAAACAGGGGCACTGAAGCTTTCTTT
j_call: TRBJ2-3; v_call: TRBV20-1; clone_size: once; d_call: NA; cdr3_aa: CSASMGARTDTQYF; cdr3_nt: TGCAGTGCTAGTATGGGGGCGCGCACAGATACGCAGTATTTT
j_call: TRBJ2-2; v_call: TRBV7-3; clone_size: NA; d_call: NA; cdr3_aa: CASSVNTGAGELFF; cdr3_nt: TGTGCCAGCAGCGTTAACACGGGGGCCGGGGAGCTGTTTTTT
j_call: TRBJ2-3; v_call: TRBV6-5; clone_size: NA; d_call: NA; cdr3_aa: CASSHRTSSTDTQYF; cdr3_nt: TGTGCCAGCAGTCACAGGACCTCTAGCACAGATACGCAGTATTTT
j_call: TRBJ1-2; v_call: TRBV7-6; clone_size: NA; d_call: TRBD1; cdr3_aa: CASSTDRGLHYGYTF; cdr3_nt: TGTGCCAGCAGCACGGACAGGGGGCTCCACTATGGCTACACCTTC
j_call: TRBJ2-5; v_call: TRBV5-1; clone_size: NA; d_call: NA; cdr3_aa: CASSATGNQETQYF; cdr3_nt: TGCGCCAGCAGTGCTACAGGGAACCAAGAGACCCAGTACTTC
j_call: TRBJ2-1; v_call: TRBV11-1; clone_size: NA; d_call: NA; cdr3_aa: CASSTGSYNEQFF; cdr3_nt: TGTGCCAGCTCAACAGGGTCCTACAATGAGCAGTTCTTC
j_call: TRBJ2-2; v_call: TRBV4-2; clone_size: NA; d_call: NA; cdr3_aa: CASSQDPDTGELFF; cdr3_nt: TGTGCCAGCAGCCAAGATCCAGACACCGGGGAGCTGTTTTTT
j_call: TRBJ2-5; v_call: TRBV19; clone_size: few; d_call: TRBD2; cdr3_aa: CASSSETSGSKETQYF; cdr3_nt: TGTGCCAGTAGTTCGGAGACTAGCGGGAGTAAAGAGACCCAGTACTTC
j_call: TRBJ1-6; v_call: TRBV3-1/TRBV3-2; clone_size: NA; d_call: NA; cdr3_aa: CASSQDLSYNSPLHF; cdr3_nt: TGTGCCAGCAGCCAAGACCTATCCTATAATTCACCCCTCCACTTT
j_call: TRBJ2-2; v_call: TRBV19; clone_size: NA; d_call: TRBD1; cdr3_aa: CASSIDRGANTGELFF; cdr3_nt: TGTGCCAGTAGTATTGACAGGGGAGCGAACACCGGGGAGCTGTTTTTT
j_call: TRBJ2-3; v_call: TRBV18; clone_size: few; d_call: TRBD2; cdr3_aa: CASSPLGSSGRSTDTQYF; cdr3_nt: TGTGCCAGCTCACCTCTCGGATCTAGCGGACGGAGCACAGATACGCAGTATTTT
j_call: TRBJ1-4; v_call: TRBV28; clone_size: NA; d_call: NA; cdr3_aa: CASSLGGGTRGKLFF; cdr3_nt: TGTGCCAGCAGTTTAGGGGGGGGAACGAGGGGAAAACTGTTTTTT
j_call: TRBJ2-7; v_call: TRBV9; clone_size: NA; d_call: TRBD1; cdr3_aa: CASSGNPGGEQYF; cdr3_nt: TGTGCCAGCAGCGGTAACCCAGGGGGCGAGCAGTACTTC
j_call: TRBJ2-7; v_call: TRBV2; clone_size: NA; d_call: TRBD2; cdr3_aa: CASSYLGGGYEQYF; cdr3_nt: TGTGCCAGCAGCTACCTCGGGGGGGGCTACGAGCAGTACTTC
j_call: TRBJ2-5; v_call: TRBV11-3; clone_size: NA; d_call: NA; cdr3_aa: CASSLIRGFRETQYF; cdr3_nt: TGTGCCAGCAGCTTAATTCGGGGTTTTAGGGAGACCCAGTACTTC
j_call: TRBJ2-7; v_call: TRBV2; clone_size: NA; d_call: TRBD2; cdr3_aa: CASSASGGSYEQYF; cdr3_nt: TGTGCCAGCAGTGCCAGCGGGGGCTCCTACGAGCAGTACTTC
j_call: TRBJ2-7; v_call: TRBV24-1; clone_size: few; d_call: TRBD2; cdr3_aa: CATSDGGTSGDEQYF; cdr3_nt: TGTGCCACCAGTGATGGAGGGACTAGTGGCGACGAGCAGTACTTC
j_call: TRBJ2-1; v_call: TRBV6-2/TRBV6-3; clone_size: NA; d_call: TRBD2; cdr3_aa: CASSRGLAGAYNEQFF; cdr3_nt: TGTGCCAGCAGTAGGGGGCTAGCGGGAGCCTACAATGAGCAGTTCTTC
j_call: TRBJ2-3; v_call: TRBV19; clone_size: NA; d_call: NA; cdr3_aa: CATRRGNTDTQYF; cdr3_nt: TGTGCCACTCGTAGGGGGAACACAGATACGCAGTATTTT
j_call: TRBJ2-3; v_call: TRBV5-5; clone_size: NA; d_call: NA; cdr3_aa: CASSLEVRGGDTQYF; cdr3_nt: TGTGCCAGCAGCTTGGAGGTTCGAGGAGGAGATACGCAGTATTTT
j_call: TRBJ1-4; v_call: TRBV15; clone_size: NA; d_call: NA; cdr3_aa: CATSSPTGEWNEKLFF; cdr3_nt: TGTGCCACCAGCTCACCGACGGGGGAATGGAATGAAAAACTGTTTTTT
j_call: TRBJ2-3; v_call: TRBV10-3; clone_size: NA; d_call: TRBD2; cdr3_aa: CATSSGSKDTQYF; cdr3_nt: TGTGCCACCTCTAGCGGGAGCAAGGATACGCAGTATTTT
j_call: TRBJ1-1; v_call: TRBV5-1; clone_size: NA; d_call: TRBD1; cdr3_aa: CASSLGETGAEAFF; cdr3_nt: TGCGCCAGCAGCTTGGGTGAGACAGGGGCTGAAGCTTTCTTT
j_call: TRBJ1-6; v_call: TRBV30; clone_size: NA; d_call: TRBD1; cdr3_aa: CAWSVGRQGSGSPLHF; cdr3_nt: TGTGCCTGGAGTGTGGGTCGACAGGGGTCAGGTTCACCCCTCCACTTT
j_call: TRBJ2-7; v_call: TRBV15; clone_size: NA; d_call: TRBD2; cdr3_aa: CATSRLLAGGPGEQYF; cdr3_nt: TGTGCCACCAGCAGACTTTTGGCGGGAGGGCCGGGGGAGCAGTACTTC
j_call: TRBJ1-6; v_call: TRBV7-8; clone_size: NA; d_call: NA; cdr3_aa: CASSLVGLTSSYNSPLHF; cdr3_nt: TGTGCCAGCAGCTTAGTGGGACTCACGAGCTCCTATAATTCACCCCTCCACTTT
j_call: TRBJ1-3; v_call: TRBV7-9; clone_size: NA; d_call: NA; cdr3_aa: CASSSRSLGNTIYF; cdr3_nt: TGTGCCAGCAGCTCTAGATCCCTTGGAAACACCATATATTTT
j_call: TRBJ2-5; v_call: TRBV20-1; clone_size: NA; d_call: NA; cdr3_aa: CSASAYQGMTQYF; cdr3_nt: TGCAGTGCTAGTGCCTACCAGGGAATGACCCAGTACTTC
j_call: TRBJ2-7; v_call: TRBV4-1; clone_size: many; d_call: NA; cdr3_aa: CASSQDSTATSYEQYF; cdr3_nt: TGCGCCAGCAGCCAAGATTCGACAGCAACCTCCTACGAGCAGTACTTC
j_call: TRBJ1-4; v_call: TRBV20-1; clone_size: once; d_call: NA; cdr3_aa: CSASMGLNEKLFF; cdr3_nt: TGCAGTGCTAGTATGGGACTTAATGAAAAACTGTTTTTT
j_call: TRBJ1-3; v_call: TRBV10-3; clone_size: NA; d_call: NA; cdr3_aa: CAISDSRTGGNTIYF; cdr3_nt: TGTGCCATCAGTGATAGCAGGACGGGAGGAAACACCATATATTTT
j_call: TRBJ1-2; v_call: TRBV3-1/TRBV3-2; clone_size: NA; d_call: TRBD1; cdr3_aa: CASSLDPRQGHTF; cdr3_nt: TGTGCCAGCAGCCTAGACCCCCGACAGGGACACACCTTC
j_call: TRBJ1-2; v_call: TRBV25-1; clone_size: NA; d_call: NA; cdr3_aa: CASTRTDSRGYTF; cdr3_nt: TGTGCCAGCACCAGGACGGACTCGCGTGGCTACACCTTC
j_call: TRBJ2-2; v_call: TRBV30; clone_size: NA; d_call: NA; cdr3_aa: CAWSPGTKNTGELFF; cdr3_nt: TGTGCCTGGAGCCCCGGGACAAAGAACACCGGGGAGCTGTTTTTT
j_call: TRBJ1-6; v_call: TRBV3-1/TRBV3-2; clone_size: once; d_call: NA; cdr3_aa: CASRSGRKADSPLHF; cdr3_nt: TGTGCCAGCAGGAGCGGACGGAAGGCTGACTCACCCCTCCACTTT
j_call: TRBJ2-5; v_call: TRBV5-4; clone_size: NA; d_call: TRBD2; cdr3_aa: CASSLGLARDQETQYF; cdr3_nt: TGTGCCAGCAGCTTGGGACTAGCGAGGGACCAAGAGACCCAGTACTTC
j_call: TRBJ1-1; v_call: TRBV18; clone_size: NA; d_call: TRBD1; cdr3_aa: CASSRADRPNTEAFF; cdr3_nt: TGTGCCAGCTCACGGGCGGACAGGCCGAACACTGAAGCTTTCTTT
j_call: TRBJ2-1; v_call: TRBV7-6; clone_size: few; d_call: NA; cdr3_aa: CASSPNTGLQDSRFF; cdr3_nt: TGTGCCAGCAGCCCGAACACAGGGTTACAGGATAGTAGGTTCTTC
j_call: TRBJ2-5; v_call: TRBV15; clone_size: NA; d_call: NA; cdr3_aa: CATSRSLGETQYF; cdr3_nt: TGTGCCACCAGCCGCTCTTTGGGCGAGACCCAGTACTTC
j_call: TRBJ2-7; v_call: TRBV15; clone_size: NA; d_call: TRBD2; cdr3_aa: CATSRVLAGGVGYEQYF; cdr3_nt: TGTGCCACCAGCAGGGTCCTAGCGGGAGGAGTAGGCTACGAGCAGTACTTC
j_call: TRBJ1-3; v_call: TRBV28; clone_size: NA; d_call: NA; cdr3_aa: CASSFSTGLRNTIYF; cdr3_nt: TGTGCCAGCAGTTTCAGTACAGGACTAAGAAACACCATATATTTT
j_call: TRBJ1-4; v_call: TRBV24-1; clone_size: NA; d_call: TRBD1; cdr3_aa: CATSDSDRVNEKLFF; cdr3_nt: TGTGCCACCAGTGACTCCGACAGGGTAAATGAAAAACTGTTTTTT
j_call: TRBJ1-1; v_call: TRBV5-1; clone_size: NA; d_call: TRBD1; cdr3_aa: CASSSGRQGNTEAFF; cdr3_nt: TGCGCCAGCAGCTCGGGGCGACAGGGGAACACTGAAGCTTTCTTT
j_call: TRBJ2-1; v_call: TRBV5-6; clone_size: NA; d_call: TRBD2; cdr3_aa: CASSTFSGGTYNEQFF; cdr3_nt: TGTGCCAGCAGCACCTTTAGCGGGGGCACCTACAATGAGCAGTTCTTC
j_call: TRBJ1-6; v_call: TRBV3-1/TRBV3-2; clone_size: NA; d_call: NA; cdr3_aa: CASSTDRGYSPLHF; cdr3_nt: TGTGCCAGCAGCACAGACCGGGGTTATTCACCCCTCCACTTT
j_call: TRBJ2-3; v_call: TRBV3-1/TRBV3-2; clone_size: NA; d_call: TRBD2; cdr3_aa: CASSRASGPSTDTQYF; cdr3_nt: TGTGCCAGCAGCCGCGCTAGCGGTCCTAGCACAGATACGCAGTATTTT